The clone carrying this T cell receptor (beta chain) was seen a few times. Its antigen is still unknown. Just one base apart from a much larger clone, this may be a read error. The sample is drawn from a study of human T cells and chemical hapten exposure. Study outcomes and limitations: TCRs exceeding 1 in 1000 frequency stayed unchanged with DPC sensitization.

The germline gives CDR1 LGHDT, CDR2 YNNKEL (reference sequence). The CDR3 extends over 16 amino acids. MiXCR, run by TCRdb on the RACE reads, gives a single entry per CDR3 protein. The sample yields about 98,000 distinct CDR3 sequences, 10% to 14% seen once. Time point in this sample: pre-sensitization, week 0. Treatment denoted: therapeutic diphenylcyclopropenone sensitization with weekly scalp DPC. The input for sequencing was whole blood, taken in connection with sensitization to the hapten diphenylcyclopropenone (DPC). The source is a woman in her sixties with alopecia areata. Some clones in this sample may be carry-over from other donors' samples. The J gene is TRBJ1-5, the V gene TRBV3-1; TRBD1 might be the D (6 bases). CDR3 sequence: CASSQGQGVLNQLQHF. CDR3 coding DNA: TGTGCCAGCAGCCAGGGACAAGGGGTGTTAAATCAGCTCCAGCATTTT.